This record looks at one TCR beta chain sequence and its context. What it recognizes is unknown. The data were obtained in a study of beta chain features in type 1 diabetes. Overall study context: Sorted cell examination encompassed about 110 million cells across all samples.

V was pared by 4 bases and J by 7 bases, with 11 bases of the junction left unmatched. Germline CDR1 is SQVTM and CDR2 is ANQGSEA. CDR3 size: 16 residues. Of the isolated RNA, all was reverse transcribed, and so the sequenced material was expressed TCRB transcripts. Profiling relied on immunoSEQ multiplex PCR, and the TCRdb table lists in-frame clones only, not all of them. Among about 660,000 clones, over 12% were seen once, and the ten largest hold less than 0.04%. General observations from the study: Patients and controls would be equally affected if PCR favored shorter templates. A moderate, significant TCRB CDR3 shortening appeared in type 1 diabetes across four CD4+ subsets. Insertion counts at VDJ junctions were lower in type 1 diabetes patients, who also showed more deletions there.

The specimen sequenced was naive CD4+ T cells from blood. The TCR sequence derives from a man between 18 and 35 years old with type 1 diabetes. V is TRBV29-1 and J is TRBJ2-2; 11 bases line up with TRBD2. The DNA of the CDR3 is TGCAGCGTTGTAACTGGACTAGCGGGCGCCTACGGGGAGCTGTTTTTT. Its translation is CSVVTGLAGAYGELFF.